This record looks at one T cell receptor beta chain sequence and its context. The antigen remains undetermined. This sample was included in a study of lymphopenia after photon versus proton radiotherapy. Study-wide results and caveats: Photon-treated patients lost naive T cells and TCR diversity; proton-treated stayed stable.

The CDR3 runs to 15 residues. Trimming shortened V by 0 bases and J by 3 bases, and 11 bases separated the two germline ends. CDR1 GTSNPN and CDR2 SVGIG come from the germline V gene (reference sequence). Method: immunoSEQ multiplex PCR; TCRdb's copy keeps in-frame clones and lacks some. This sample carries approximately 25,000 clones, roughly 87% of them seen once, and the ten largest clones take approximately 18%. The clonotype was recovered from a man aged 50-59 years with gastric cancer. Sequencing used peripheral blood, obtained from a patient treated with photon-based radiotherapy. V is TRBV30 and J is TRBJ1-4; D might be TRBD1 (5 bases). The CDR3 DNA reads TGTGCCTGGAGTGTAATGGGGGGGGCTAATGAAAAACTGTTTTTT. It translates to CAWSVMGGANEKLFF.